What follows are 3 T cell receptor beta chains derived from one specimen sequenced in a study of CD8 T cells in ankylosing spondylitis (dated by TCRdb to 2016 to 2017). Library method: 5' RACE. The run used an Illumina HiSeq 2500. The raw public data were reprocessed by TCRdb itself: fastp quality trimming at Q25, MiXCR clonotype calling, in-frame beta chains only. Each CDR3 protein gets just one entry, which takes the most common genes and DNA from the rows behind it. The sample contains 110,000 to 150,000 distinct CDR3 sequences, roughly 8.3% of them found a single time. 7.3% of the sample is taken by the ten largest. The specimen sequenced was synovial fluid, either unsorted or a sorted T cell fraction (not recorded which). The receptors here all came from a male donor with ankylosing spondylitis.

The chain employs TRBV28 and TRBJ2-2; D is perhaps TRBD1 (6 bases). CDR1 is MDHEN and CDR2 is SYDVKM in the germline V gene. The CDR3 spans 15 residues. The germline V and J ends were trimmed by 1 base and 3 bases, with 9 bases remaining between them. Here the CDR3 reads CASSLYRTDTGELFF. The CDR3 coding sequence is TGTGCCAGCAGTTTATATAGGACAGACACCGGGGAGCTGTTTTTT.

This clonotype has only a few counts. The chain recombines TRBV11-2 with TRBJ2-7, with 8 bases that match TRBD1. The CDR3 has 16 residues. With V trimmed by 0 bases and J by 3 bases, 7 bases remained unmatched. Germline CDR1 reads SGHAT; CDR2 reads FQNNGV. The DNA for the CDR3 is TGTGCCAGCAGCTTAGATTGGACAGGGTCTCTCTACGAGCAGTACTTC. Translated, it gives CASSLDWTGSLYEQYF.

This chain joins TRBV20-1 and TRBJ2-3; 12 nucleotides align to TRBD2. CDR1 and CDR2 (germline): DFQATT, SNEGSKA (reference sequence). The CDR3 has 15 residues. V lost 6 bases to trimming and J lost 3 bases; unmatched junction nucleotides: 7. CDR3 sequence: CSALPTSGGTDTQYF. Here the CDR3 DNA reads TGCAGTGCCTTGCCGACTAGCGGGGGAACAGATACGCAGTATTTT.